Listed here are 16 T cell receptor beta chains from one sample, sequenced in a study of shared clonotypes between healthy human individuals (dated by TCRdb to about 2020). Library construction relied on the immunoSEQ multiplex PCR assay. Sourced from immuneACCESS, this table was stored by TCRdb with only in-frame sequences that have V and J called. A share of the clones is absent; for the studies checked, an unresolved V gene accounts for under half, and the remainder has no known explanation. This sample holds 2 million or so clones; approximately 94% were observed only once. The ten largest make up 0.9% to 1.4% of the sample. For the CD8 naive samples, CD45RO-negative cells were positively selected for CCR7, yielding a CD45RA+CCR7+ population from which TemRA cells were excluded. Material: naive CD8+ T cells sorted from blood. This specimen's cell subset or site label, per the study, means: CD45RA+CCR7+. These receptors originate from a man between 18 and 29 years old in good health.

The CDR3 protein is CAWSPDTYTQYF. As DNA, the CDR3 is TGTGCCTGGAGTCCGGACACCTATACGCAGTATTTT. The rearrangement links TRBV30 to TRBJ2-3; TRBD1 is a possible D gene (5 bases). Looked up from germline, CDR1 is GTSNPN and CDR2 is SVGIG (reference sequence). The length of the CDR3 is 12 residues. Deletions cut 2 bases from V and 7 bases from J, with 10 bases between.

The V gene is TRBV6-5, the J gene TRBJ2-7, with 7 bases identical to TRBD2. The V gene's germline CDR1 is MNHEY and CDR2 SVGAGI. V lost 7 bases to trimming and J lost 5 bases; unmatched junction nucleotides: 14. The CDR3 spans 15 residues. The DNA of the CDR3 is TGTGCCAGCACCAACTCGGGGGGTGATTGGAACGAGCAGTACTTC. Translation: CASTNSGGDWNEQYF.

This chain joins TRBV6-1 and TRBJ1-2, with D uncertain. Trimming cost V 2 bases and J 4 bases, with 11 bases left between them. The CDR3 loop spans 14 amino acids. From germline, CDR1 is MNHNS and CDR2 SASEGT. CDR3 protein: CASSEWAAVYGYTF. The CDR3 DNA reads TGTGCCAGCAGTGAATGGGCAGCGGTCTATGGCTACACCTTC.

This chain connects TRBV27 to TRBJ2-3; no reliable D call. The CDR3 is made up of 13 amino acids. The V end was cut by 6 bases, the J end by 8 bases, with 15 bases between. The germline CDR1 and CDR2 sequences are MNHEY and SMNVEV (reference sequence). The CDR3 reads CASSIIREGTQYF. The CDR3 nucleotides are TGTGCCAGCAGCATTATCAGAGAAGGTACGCAGTATTTT.

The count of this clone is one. CDR3 sequence: CASSAGQRINTEAFF. For the CDR3, the DNA is TGTGCCAGCAGCGCAGGGCAGCGGATTAACACTGAAGCTTTCTTT. This chain links TRBV5-4 with TRBJ1-1; possible D gene TRBD1, 5 bases. Germline CDR1 and CDR2: SGHNT and YYREEE (reference sequence). The germline V and J ends were trimmed by 4 bases and 2 bases, with 15 bases remaining between them. There are 15 residues in the CDR3. The whole variable domain, filled in from reference TRBV5-4 and TRBJ1-1, reads ETGVTQSPTHLIKTRGQQVTLRCSSQSGHNTVSWYQQALGQGPQFIFQYYREEENGRGNFPPRFSGLQFPNYSSELNVNALELDDSALYLCASSAGQRINTEAFFGQGTRLTVV.

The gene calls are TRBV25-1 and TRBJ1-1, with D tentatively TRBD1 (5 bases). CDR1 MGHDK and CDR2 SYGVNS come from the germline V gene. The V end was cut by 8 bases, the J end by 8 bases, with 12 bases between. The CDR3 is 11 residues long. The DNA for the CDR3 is TGTGCCAGCCTCCTGGGGGGGGAAGCTTTCTTT. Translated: CASLLGGEAFF. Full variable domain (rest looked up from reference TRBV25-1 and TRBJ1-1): EADIYQTPRYLVIGTGKKITLECSQTMGHDKMYWYQQDPGMELHLIHYSYGVNSTEKGDLSSESTVSRIRTEHFPLTLESARPSHTSQYLCASLLGGEAFFGQGTRLTVV.

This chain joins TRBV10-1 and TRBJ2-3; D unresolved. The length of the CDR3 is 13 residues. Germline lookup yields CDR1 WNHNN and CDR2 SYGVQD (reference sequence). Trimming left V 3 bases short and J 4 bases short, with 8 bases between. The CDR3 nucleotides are TGCGCCAGCAGTGACCCTGGTCCAGATACGCAGTATTTT. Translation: CASSDPGPDTQYF.

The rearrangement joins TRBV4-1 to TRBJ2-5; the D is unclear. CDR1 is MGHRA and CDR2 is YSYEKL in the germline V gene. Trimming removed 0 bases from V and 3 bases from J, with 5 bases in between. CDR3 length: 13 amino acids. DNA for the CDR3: TGCGCCAGCAGCCAAGAATCGGAAGAGACCCAGTACTTC. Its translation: CASSQESEETQYF.

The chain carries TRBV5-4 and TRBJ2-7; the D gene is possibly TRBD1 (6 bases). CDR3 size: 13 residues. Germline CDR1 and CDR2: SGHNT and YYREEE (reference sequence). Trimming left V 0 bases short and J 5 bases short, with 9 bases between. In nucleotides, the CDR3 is TGTGCCAGCAGCTTGGGGGGGCTGAACGAGCAGTACTTC. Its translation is CASSLGGLNEQYF.

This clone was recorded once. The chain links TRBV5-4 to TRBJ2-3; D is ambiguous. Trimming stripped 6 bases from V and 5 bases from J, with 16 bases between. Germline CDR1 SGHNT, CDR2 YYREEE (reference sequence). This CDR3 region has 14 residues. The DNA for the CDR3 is TGTGCCAGCACCCGCCTAGACGAGGTAGATACGCAGTATTTT. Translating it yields CASTRLDEVDTQYF. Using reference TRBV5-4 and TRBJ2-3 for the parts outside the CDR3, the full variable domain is ETGVTQSPTHLIKTRGQQVTLRCSSQSGHNTVSWYQQALGQGPQFIFQYYREEENGRGNFPPRFSGLQFPNYSSELNVNALELDDSALYLCASTRLDEVDTQYFGPGTRLTVL.

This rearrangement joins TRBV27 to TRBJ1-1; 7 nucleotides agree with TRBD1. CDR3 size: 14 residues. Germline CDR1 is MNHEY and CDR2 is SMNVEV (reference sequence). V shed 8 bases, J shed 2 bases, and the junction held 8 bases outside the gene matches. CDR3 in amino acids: CASQLRQGNTEAFF. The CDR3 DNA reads TGTGCCAGCCAACTCCGACAGGGTAACACTGAAGCTTTCTTT.

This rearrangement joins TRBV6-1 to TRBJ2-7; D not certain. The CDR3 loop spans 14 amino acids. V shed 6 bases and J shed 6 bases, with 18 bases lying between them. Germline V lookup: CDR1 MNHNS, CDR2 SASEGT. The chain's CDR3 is CASRPVNMGPEQYF. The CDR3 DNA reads TGTGCCAGCAGACCTGTAAACATGGGTCCCGAGCAGTACTTC.

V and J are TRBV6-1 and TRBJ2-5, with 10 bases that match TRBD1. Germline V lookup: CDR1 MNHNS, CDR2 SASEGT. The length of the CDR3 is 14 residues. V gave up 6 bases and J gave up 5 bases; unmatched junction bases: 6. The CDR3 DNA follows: TGTGCCAGCAGGCGGGACAGGGGTTCGGAGACCCAGTACTTC. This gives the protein CASRRDRGSETQYF.

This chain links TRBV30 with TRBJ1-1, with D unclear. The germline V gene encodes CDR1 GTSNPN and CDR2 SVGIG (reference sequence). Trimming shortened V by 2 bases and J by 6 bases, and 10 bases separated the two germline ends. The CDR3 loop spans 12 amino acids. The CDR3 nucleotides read TGTGCCTGGAGTTACTACGGCGCTGAAGCTTTCTTT. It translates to CAWSYYGAEAFF.

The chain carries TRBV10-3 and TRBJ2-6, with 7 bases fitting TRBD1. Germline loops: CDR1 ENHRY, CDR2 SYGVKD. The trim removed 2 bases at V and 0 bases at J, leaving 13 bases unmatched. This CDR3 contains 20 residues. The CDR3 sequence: CAISEPPQGEIYSGANVLTF. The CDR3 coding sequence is TGTGCCATCAGTGAGCCCCCTCAGGGGGAGATTTACTCTGGGGCCAACGTCCTGACTTTC.

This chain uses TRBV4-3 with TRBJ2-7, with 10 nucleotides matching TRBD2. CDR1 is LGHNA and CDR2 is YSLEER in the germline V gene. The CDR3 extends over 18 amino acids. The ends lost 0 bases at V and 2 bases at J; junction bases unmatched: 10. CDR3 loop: CASSQDTPTGLATYEQYF. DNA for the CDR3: TGCGCCAGCAGCCAAGATACGCCGACGGGACTAGCGACCTACGAGCAGTACTTC.